Sequencing of this TCR beta chain was carried out in a study of T cell responses to AZD1222 COVID-19 vaccine. Assay used: immunoSEQ multiplex PCR; TCRdb lists only in-frame clones, some missing. Of about 34,000 clones in the sample, 70% to 90% were seen once. This CDR3 spans 14 amino acids. Losses at the gene ends were 7 bases for V and 7 bases for J; bases not matched to a gene: 8. Germline lookup yields CDR1 MNHEY and CDR2 SVGAGI. The V gene is TRBV6-5, the J gene TRBJ1-4; 8 bases fit TRBD1. The material was peripheral blood, obtained on day 0 of AZD1222 vaccination. The receptor was derived from an adult in good health. The CDR3 loop reads CASTLDRVSEKLFF. In DNA, the CDR3 is TGTGCCAGCACCCTGGACAGGGTTAGTGAAAAACTGTTTTTT.